This T cell receptor beta chain was obtained from a study of blood T cell repertoires in COVID-19. Study-level background: Samples taken during acute and convalescent COVID-19 were collected in the United States, Italy and Spain.

CDR3 size: 13 residues. V gave up 6 bases and J gave up 3 bases; unmatched junction bases: 4. Per the germline V gene, CDR1 is LNHDA and CDR2 is SQIVND (reference sequence). The repertoire was sequenced with immunoSEQ multiplex PCR; TCRdb's copy has only in-frame clones and lacks some. Here the sample spans approximately 400,000 clones, 88% being singletons. Clinical history as reported by participants underpinned cohort assignment. The chain recombines TRBV19 with TRBJ1-1; 7 bases map to TRBD1. Sequencing used PBMCs or T cells enriched from blood (not recorded which). The source is a woman under 30 who had recovered from COVID-19. CDR3 in amino acids: CASSRQGDTEAFF. In DNA form, the CDR3 reads TGTGCCAGTAGCCGACAGGGTGACACTGAAGCTTTCTTT.